These 32 T cell receptor beta chains came from one sample sequenced in a study of blood T cells in healthy people across ages. Primed by a sample-barcoded 5' primer and a J-beta primer mix, a second PCR proceeded for roughly 6 to 12 cycles. Using its own MiXCR run on the 5' RACE reads, TCRdb lists one record per CDR3 protein. The repertoire includes approximately 780,000 distinct CDR3 sequences, roughly 25% of them detected once, and 2.5% to 3.5% sits in the top ten. These records were also assigned to another study, of T cells of mothers and their children.

The sample consisted of blood. The receptor set was obtained from a boy younger than 18 in good health.

This clonotype has a handful of counts. V and J are TRBV7-3 and TRBJ1-1, with D unclear. V was cut by 5 bases and J by 4 bases, with 17 bases left in between. The germline V gene has CDR1 SGHTA and CDR2 FQGTGA. CDR3 length: 15 residues. This CDR3 reads CASSRSGGWGTEAFF. The CDR3 DNA follows: TGTGCCAGCAGCCGTAGTGGAGGGTGGGGCACTGAAGCTTTCTTT.

This clonotype was recorded a few times. The rearrangement joins TRBV6-5 to TRBJ2-7; 11 nucleotides agree with TRBD2. This CDR3 contains 16 residues. CDR1 MNHEY and CDR2 SVGAGI come from the germline V gene. The J segment lost 3 bases and the V segment lost 4 bases, leaving 8 bases of the junction unmatched. CDR3 amino acids: CASSFDSGGEVYEQYF. CDR3 bases: TGTGCCAGCAGTTTTGATAGCGGGGGGGAAGTCTACGAGCAGTACTTC.

The gene calls are TRBV10-2 and TRBJ2-7, with unresolved D. This CDR3 comprises 12 residues. The germline CDR1 and CDR2 sequences are WSHSY and SAAADI. V lost 8 bases to trimming and J lost 6 bases, with 14 bases between them. Written as DNA, the CDR3 is TGCGCCAGCCAAGGTGTCTGGGGCGAGCAGTACTTC. Amino acid sequence: CASQGVWGEQYF.

This chain connects TRBV6-5 to TRBJ1-6; D gene unclear. Germline lookup yields CDR1 MNHEY and CDR2 SVGAGI. Trimming left V 7 bases short and J 10 bases short, with 14 bases between. The CDR3 contains 13 residues. The CDR3 DNA follows: TGTGCCAGCACCCTCGACCCAGACTCACCCCTCCACTTT. Translated: CASTLDPDSPLHF.

The rearrangement links TRBV15 to TRBJ1-1; 7 nucleotides match TRBD1. Germline assignment: CDR1 LNHNV and CDR2 YYDKDF (reference sequence). V shed 4 bases and J 4 bases; nucleotides not matched to a gene: 3. The CDR3 runs 13 residues. The CDR3 DNA is TGTGCCACCAGCAAGACAGGGAGCACTGAAGCTTTCTTT. The encoded protein is CATSKTGSTEAFF.

The chain employs TRBV2 and TRBJ1-5; D possibly corresponds to TRBD1 (6 bases). Germline loops: CDR1 SNHLY, CDR2 FYNNEI. Trimming left V 4 bases short and J 4 bases short, with 17 bases between. The CDR3 covers 16 residues. As DNA, the CDR3 is TGTGCCAGCAGTGTCGGCAGGGGCGTTTTGAATCAGCCCCAGCATTTT. Residues: CASSVGRGVLNQPQHF.

The chain is built from TRBV5-1 and TRBJ1-2; 8 bases map to TRBD1. CDR1 SGHRS and CDR2 YFSETQ come from the germline V gene. The junction had 7 bases not matched to a gene; V was cut back by 7 bases and J by 2 bases. The CDR3 contains 14 residues. The chain's CDR3 is CASGPTGDNYGYTF. The CDR3 DNA sequence: TGCGCCAGCGGACCGACAGGGGACAACTATGGCTACACCTTC.

This clonotype was counted only a few times. This chain connects TRBV6-6 to TRBJ2-7, with 8 nucleotides matching TRBD1. Germline loops: CDR1 MNHNY, CDR2 SVGAGI (reference sequence). The trim removed 10 bases at V and 6 bases at J, leaving 8 bases unmatched. The CDR3 loop spans 12 amino acids. In DNA, the CDR3 is TGTGCCACCTGGACAGGGCTAGGCGAGCAGTACTTC. Translating gives CATWTGLGEQYF.

This chain joins TRBV20-1 and TRBJ1-4, with D possibly being TRBD1 (6 bases). The CDR3 has 15 residues. V was clipped by 3 bases and J by 3 bases, with 14 bases between them. The germline gives CDR1 DFQATT, CDR2 SNEGSKA (reference sequence). The CDR3 loop is CSARYPGEANEKLFF. The CDR3 bases are TGCAGTGCTAGGTACCCAGGGGAGGCTAATGAAAAACTGTTTTTT.

This clonotype was seen more than once but under ten times. This chain uses TRBV3-1 with TRBJ1-1; D is unclear. The CDR3 consists of 15 residues. Looked up from germline, CDR1 is LGHDT and CDR2 is YNNKEL (reference sequence). V gave up 1 base and J gave up 4 bases, with 13 bases separating them. The CDR3 loop reads CASSQGVRSVTEAFF. As DNA, the CDR3 is TGTGCCAGCAGCCAAGGGGTCCGCTCGGTCACTGAAGCTTTCTTT.

This clonotype was seen a few times. The gene calls are TRBV3-1 and TRBJ2-3; D uncertain. Germline V gene data show CDR1 as LGHDT and CDR2 as YNNKEL (reference sequence). The CDR3 covers 15 residues. The V end was cut by 2 bases, the J end by 5 bases, with 14 bases between. This CDR3 reads CASSQILGPRDTQYF. Here the CDR3 DNA reads TGTGCCAGCAGCCAAATCCTCGGACCTCGAGATACGCAGTATTTT.

The chain uses TRBV6-5 and TRBJ1-3, with 9 bases fitting TRBD1. CDR3 size: 14 residues. Germline CDR1 MNHEY, CDR2 SVGAGI. Trimming at V came to 6 bases and at J to 5 bases, leaving 5 bases not matched to a gene. CDR3 region: CASRGTGMRNTIYF. The CDR3, as DNA: TGTGCCAGCAGGGGGACAGGGATGAGAAACACCATATATTTT.

This clonotype was detected only a few times. The chain links TRBV6-1 to TRBJ2-2; D is unclear. The CDR3 length is 16 residues. Looked up from germline, CDR1 is MNHNS and CDR2 is SASEGT. Trimming took off 5 bases at V and 4 bases at J, with 17 bases between the two ends. The CDR3 DNA sequence: TGTGCCAGCAGTCTCGGGCTCAAAAAGTTCACCGGGGAGCTGTTTTTT. Translated, it gives CASSLGLKKFTGELFF.

This chain joins TRBV7-2 and TRBJ2-4; D is unresolved. The CDR3 loop spans 12 amino acids. Trimming took off 5 bases at V and 9 bases at J, with 11 bases between the two ends. The V gene's germline CDR1 is SGHTA and CDR2 FQGNSA. CDR3 region: CASSAFKGIQYF. In DNA form, the CDR3 reads TGTGCCAGCAGCGCTTTTAAGGGCATTCAGTACTTC.

For this clonotype: Germline is not matched at one junction end, which may reflect a read error. J is TRBJ1-1 and V is TRBV2; perhaps TRBD1 as D (5 bases). Germline V gene lookup returns CDR1 SNHLY and CDR2 FYNNEI. The CDR3 has 12 residues. The CDR3 reads CASSEALLDMTF. CDR3 coding DNA: TGTGCCAGCAGTGAAGCGCTTCTGGACATGACCTTT.

This rearrangement joins TRBV5-1 to TRBJ2-7, with D hard to call. The CDR3 has 15 residues. Germline V gene sequence: CDR1 SGHRS, CDR2 YFSETQ. V gave up 0 bases and J gave up 3 bases, with 13 bases separating them. The CDR3 nucleotides read TGCGCCAGCAGCTTGGGGTACGAGAGTATCTACGAGCAGTACTTC. This encodes CASSLGYESIYEQYF.

This chain joins TRBV28 and TRBJ2-3; TRBD2 matches at 15 bases. The germline V gene has CDR1 MDHEN and CDR2 SYDVKM. This CDR3 contains 19 residues. Trimming cost V 7 bases and J 2 bases; bases outside gene matches: 13. CDR3 nucleotides: TGTGCCAGCACTCCTAACCAGGGACTAGCGGGAGGTAACACAGATACGCAGTATTTT. Residues: CASTPNQGLAGGNTDTQYF. Full variable domain (rest looked up from reference TRBV28 and TRBJ2-3): DVKVTQSSRYLVKRTGEKVFLECVQDMDHENMFWYRQDPGLGLRLIYFSYDVKMKEKGDIPEGYSVSREKKERFSLILESASTNQTSMYLCASTPNQGLAGGNTDTQYFGPGTRLTVL.

This rearrangement joins TRBV30 to TRBJ1-4, with 7 bases lining up with TRBD1. Germline trimming cut 5 bases from V and 5 bases from J; bases unmatched to any gene: 8. Germline values: CDR1 GTSNPN, CDR2 SVGIG (reference sequence). The CDR3 runs 14 residues. The chain's CDR3 is CAWEKQGYNEKLFF. CDR3 coding DNA: TGTGCCTGGGAAAAACAGGGGTACAATGAAAAACTGTTTTTT. Drawing the rest from reference TRBV30 and TRBJ1-4, the complete variable domain is SQTIHQWPATLVQPVGSPLSLECTVEGTSNPNLYWYRQAAGRGLQLLFYSVGIGQISSEVPQNLSASRPQDRQFILSSKKLLLSDSGFYLCAWEKQGYNEKLFFGSGTQLSVL.

This clonotype was recorded a few times. The chain has TRBV6-1 and TRBJ2-2, with 12 bases that match TRBD2. V was clipped by 6 bases and J by 5 bases; unmatched bases: 16. This CDR3 has 19 residues. The germline CDR1 and CDR2 sequences are MNHNS and SASEGT. CDR3: CASRRLAGGYLSRTGELFF. CDR3 nucleotides: TGTGCCAGCAGACGCCTAGCGGGGGGGTACCTTTCGAGGACCGGGGAGCTGTTTTTT.

This sequence joins TRBV19 and TRBJ2-5, with 8 bases identical to TRBD2. This CDR3 has 16 amino acids. The junction had 11 bases not matched to a gene; V was cut back by 7 bases and J by 1 base. Germline CDR1 LNHDA, CDR2 SQIVND (reference sequence). Here the CDR3 reads CASTGGVAGPQETQYF. In DNA form, the CDR3 reads TGTGCCAGTACCGGAGGAGTAGCGGGGCCCCAAGAGACCCAGTACTTC.

The gene calls are TRBV18 and TRBJ1-2; no firm D call. The length of the CDR3 is 14 residues. The V gene's germline CDR1 is KGHSH and CDR2 LQKENI. Trimming took 0 bases from V and 3 from J, leaving 8 bases between them. CDR3 DNA sequence: TGTGCCAGCTCACCACCGGGGAGGCACTATGGCTACACCTTC. Translating gives CASSPPGRHYGYTF.

This clonotype was seen a few times. V gene TRBV5-1 combines with J gene TRBJ2-1; a possible D gene is TRBD1 (6 bases). V lost 4 bases and J 6 bases, leaving 14 bases between the germline ends. Germline CDR1 reads SGHRS; CDR2 reads YFSETQ. CDR3 size: 14 residues. CDR3 coding DNA: TGCGCCAGCAGCACGAACAGGGAGCGCAATGAGCAGTTCTTC. As protein: CASSTNRERNEQFF.

The V call is TRBV6-1, the J call TRBJ1-4; D may be TRBD1 (5 bases). The CDR3 extends over 13 amino acids. Trimming pared 3 bases from V and 8 bases from J, leaving 10 bases between. CDR1 is MNHNS, CDR2 SASEGT, per germline. The DNA of the CDR3 is TGTGCCAGCAGTGAGTGGGGCGGCGAAAAACTGTTTTTT. As protein: CASSEWGGEKLFF.

The rearrangement joins TRBV19 to TRBJ2-1; D perhaps matches TRBD2 (5 bases). With 11 bases removed from V and 2 bases from J, the gap between germline ends came to 16 bases. From germline, CDR1 is LNHDA and CDR2 SQIVND (reference sequence). This CDR3 has 14 amino acids. CDR3 region: CAGCRPGAYNEQFF. Here the CDR3 DNA reads TGTGCCGGATGCCGGCCCGGGGCCTACAATGAGCAGTTCTTC.

There are many counts of this clonotype. The rearrangement links TRBV28 to TRBJ2-5, with D uncertain. The length of the CDR3 is 13 residues. Germline V gene lookup returns CDR1 MDHEN and CDR2 SYDVKM. Trimming removed 3 bases from V and 2 bases from J, with 7 bases in between. CDR3 loop: CASSLIGQETQYF. The CDR3, as DNA: TGTGCCAGCAGTTTGATAGGTCAAGAGACCCAGTACTTC.

J is TRBJ2-3 and V is TRBV12-3 or TRBV12-4, with 7 bases that match TRBD1. This CDR3 is built from 14 residues. After removal of 4 bases from V and 6 bases from J, the junction contained 7 bases not matched to a gene. CDR3 sequence (DNA): TGTGCCAGCAGTTCGGGACAGTTGCCGGATACGCAGTATTTT. Translating it yields CASSSGQLPDTQYF.

This clonotype was counted only a few times. The chain is built from TRBV9 and TRBJ2-7, with D unresolved. Germline assignment: CDR1 SGDLS and CDR2 YYNGEE. V was trimmed by 10 bases and J by 9 bases, leaving 11 bases between them. This CDR3 contains 9 residues. The CDR3 DNA reads TGTGCCCGCGTCGGGCGGCAGTACTTC. The encoded protein is CARVGRQYF.

The V gene is TRBV5-1, the J gene TRBJ2-7; the D gene is possibly TRBD2 (6 bases). CDR1 and CDR2 (germline): SGHRS, YFSETQ. V was trimmed by 0 bases and J by 7 bases, leaving 11 bases between them. CDR3 length equals 13 residues. The CDR3 DNA follows: TGCGCCAGCAGCTTGGGGGAGGCCAGTGAGCAGTACTTC. It specifies CASSLGEASEQYF. The variable domain in full, with the rest retrieved from reference TRBV5-1 and TRBJ2-7, is KAGVTQTPRYLIKTRGQQVTLSCSPISGHRSVSWYQQTPGQGLQFLFEYFSETQRNKGNFPGRFSGRQFSNSRSEMNVSTLELGDSALYLCASSLGEASEQYFGPGTRLTVT.

To note about this clonotype: The junction departs from the called germline gene at one end, perhaps through a read error. V gene TRBV6-5 combines with J gene TRBJ1-1; D possibly corresponds to TRBD1 (6 bases). Germline V gene lookup returns CDR1 MNHEY and CDR2 SVGAGI. The CDR3 is 14 residues long. This CDR3 is CASSSRGSNTEASF. CDR3 DNA sequence: TGTGCCAGCAGTTCCAGGGGATCGAACACTGAAGCTTCCTTT.

V is TRBV28 and J is TRBJ2-5; TRBD1 is a possible D gene (7 bases). V dropped 6 bases and J dropped 1 base, with 18 bases sitting between them. The germline V gene has CDR1 MDHEN and CDR2 SYDVKM. The CDR3 has 16 residues. DNA for the CDR3: TGTGCCAGCAGCTTCAATGCCAGGGGGGCCCAAGAGACCCAGTACTTC. It codes for CASSFNARGAQETQYF.

Ten or more counts support this clonotype. V and J are TRBV12-3 or TRBV12-4 and TRBJ2-7; 7 bases line up with TRBD1. The V gene end was trimmed by 5 bases and the J gene end by 3 bases; junction bases not matched to a gene: 4. This CDR3 has 13 amino acids. As DNA, the CDR3 is TGTGCCAGCAGTCGGGACAGTCACTACGAGCAGTACTTC. Its protein product is CASSRDSHYEQYF.

This clonotype was recorded a few times. The rearrangement links TRBV4-1 to TRBJ1-4; D may be TRBD1 (5 bases). Deletions cut 1 base from V and 7 bases from J, with 7 bases between. The CDR3 sequence is 13 residues long. Germline V gene sequence: CDR1 MGHRA, CDR2 YSYEKL. The chain's CDR3 is CASSQAQAEKLFF. The CDR3 bases are TGCGCCAGCAGCCAAGCACAGGCTGAAAAACTGTTTTTT.